The sample holds many counts of the clone carrying this T cell receptor beta chain. The data belong to a study of T cells after yellow fever vaccination. Study details: With SMART-Seq v4 Ultra Low Input, the fractions containing low cell numbers were prepared. Study outcomes and limitations: At around 95% for CD4 and approximately 89% for CD8, most primary-vaccination clones showed up again after the booster.

The germline V and J ends were trimmed by 8 bases and 1 base, with 11 bases remaining between them. Germline CDR1 and CDR2: MNHNS and SASEGT. The CDR3 spans 13 residues. One entry per CDR3 protein, called by TCRdb with MiXCR from the 5' RACE reads. Altogether under 15,000 distinct CDR3 sequences are present, more than 7% being singletons, with the ten largest covering about 1.5%. This sequence joins TRBV6-1 and TRBJ1-1; no clear D. The clonotype originates from a man aged 18 to 35 who received the YFV17D yellow fever vaccine. The specimen was PBMCs, either bulk or a sorted T-cell subset (CD4+, CD8+, memory, or dextramer-sorted; not recorded which), collected on the day of the yellow fever booster vaccination. The CDR3: CASSRDWNTEAFF. CDR3 DNA sequence: TGTGCCAGCTCGAGGGATTGGAACACTGAAGCTTTCTTT.